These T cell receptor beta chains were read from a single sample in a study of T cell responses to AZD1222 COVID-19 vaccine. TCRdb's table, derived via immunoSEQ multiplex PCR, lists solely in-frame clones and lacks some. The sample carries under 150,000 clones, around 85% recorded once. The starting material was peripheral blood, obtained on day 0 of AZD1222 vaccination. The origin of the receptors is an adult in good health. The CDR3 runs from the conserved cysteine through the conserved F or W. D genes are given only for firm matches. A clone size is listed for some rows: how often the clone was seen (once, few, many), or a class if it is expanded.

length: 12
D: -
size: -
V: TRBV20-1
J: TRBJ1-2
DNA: TGCAGTGCTAGTTCGGGGTCCGGCGGCTACACCTTC
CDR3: CSASSGSGGYTF

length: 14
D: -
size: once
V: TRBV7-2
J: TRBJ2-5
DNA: TGTGCCAGCAGCGCCCGACGGAACCAAGAGACCCAGTACTTC
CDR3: CASSARRNQETQYF

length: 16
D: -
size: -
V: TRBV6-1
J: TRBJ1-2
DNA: TGTGCCAGCAGTGAATCTCGGACCCGGACGTCTAGTGGCTACACCTTC
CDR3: CASSESRTRTSSGYTF

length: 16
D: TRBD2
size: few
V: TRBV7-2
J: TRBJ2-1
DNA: TGTGCCAGCAGCCCAAGACTAGCGGGAGGGCAAAATGAGCAGTTCTTC
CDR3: CASSPRLAGGQNEQFF

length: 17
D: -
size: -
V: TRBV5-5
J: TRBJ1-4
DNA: TGTGCCAGCAGCTTGGAGCCCGACAGCTCCCGGGGTGAAAAACTGTTTTTT
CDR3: CASSLEPDSSRGEKLFF

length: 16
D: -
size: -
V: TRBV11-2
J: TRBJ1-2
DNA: TGTGCCAGCAGCTTAGAAAGGCGTGAGGGATACTATGGCTACACCTTC
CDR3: CASSLERREGYYGYTF

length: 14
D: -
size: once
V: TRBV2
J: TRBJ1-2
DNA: TGTGCCACCGGTGGGGGGAGTTTTAACTATGGCTACACCTTC
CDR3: CATGGGSFNYGYTF

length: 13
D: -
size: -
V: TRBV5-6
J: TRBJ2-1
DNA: TGTGCCAGCAGCTTGGGACACCGGAATGAGCAGTTCTTC
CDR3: CASSLGHRNEQFF

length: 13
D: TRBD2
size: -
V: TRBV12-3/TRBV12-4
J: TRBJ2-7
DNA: TGTGCCAGCAGGCTAGCGGCCCACTACGAGCAGTACTTC
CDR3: CASRLAAHYEQYF

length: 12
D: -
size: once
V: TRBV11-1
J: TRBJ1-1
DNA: TGTGCCAGCAGCCCCCGCTTAGGTGAAGCTTTCTTT
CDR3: CASSPRLGEAFF

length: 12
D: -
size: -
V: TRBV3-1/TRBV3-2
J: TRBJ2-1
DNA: TGTGCCAGCAGCCTTACCACGCTTGAGCAGTTCTTC
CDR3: CASSLTTLEQFF

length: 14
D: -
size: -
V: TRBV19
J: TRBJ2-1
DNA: TGTGCCAGTAGTATCGGAAACTATATGGGTGAGCAGTTCTTC
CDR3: CASSIGNYMGEQFF

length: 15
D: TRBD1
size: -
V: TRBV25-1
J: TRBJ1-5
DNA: TGTGCCAGCAGCGCGGACAGGGCGAGCAATCAGCCCCAGCATTTT
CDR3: CASSADRASNQPQHF

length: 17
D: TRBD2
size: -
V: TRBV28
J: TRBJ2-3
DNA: TGTGCCACAGCCCCCGGACTAGCGGGAGCGGGGACAGATACGCAGTATTTT
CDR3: CATAPGLAGAGTDTQYF

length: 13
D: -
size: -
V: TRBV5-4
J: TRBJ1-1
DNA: TGTGCCAGCAGCCGATCCGTGAACACTGAAGCTTTCTTT
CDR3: CASSRSVNTEAFF

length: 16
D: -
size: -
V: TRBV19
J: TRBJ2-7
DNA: TGTGCCAGTAGTATAGATCATGCGGATTATACCTACGAGCAGTACTTC
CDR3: CASSIDHADYTYEQYF

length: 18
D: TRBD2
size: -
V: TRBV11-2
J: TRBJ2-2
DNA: TGTGCCAGCAGCTTCCTACTAGCGGGGGGCCGGGGATCCGGGGAGCTGTTTTTT
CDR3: CASSFLLAGGRGSGELFF

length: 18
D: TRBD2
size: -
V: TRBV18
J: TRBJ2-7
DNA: TGTGCCAGCTCACCAGGGGGACTAGCGGGAGATCGAAACTACGAGCAGTACTTC
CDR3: CASSPGGLAGDRNYEQYF

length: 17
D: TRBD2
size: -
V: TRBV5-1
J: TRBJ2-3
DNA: TGCGCCAGCAGCTTTAACCCGACTAGCGGCGGTACAGATACGCAGTATTTT
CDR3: CASSFNPTSGGTDTQYF

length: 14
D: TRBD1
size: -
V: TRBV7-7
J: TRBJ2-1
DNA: TGTGCCAGCAGCCTATGGACAGGGGACAATGAGCAGTTCTTC
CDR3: CASSLWTGDNEQFF

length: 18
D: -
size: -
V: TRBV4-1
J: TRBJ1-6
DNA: TGCGCCAGCAGCCAAAAACCCCAGCCGGGGCTCGGCAATTCACCCCTCCACTTT
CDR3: CASSQKPQPGLGNSPLHF

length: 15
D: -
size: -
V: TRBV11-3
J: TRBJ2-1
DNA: TGTGCCAGCAGCCACGGGACAACCAGAACTTTTGAGCAGTTCTTC
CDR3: CASSHGTTRTFEQFF

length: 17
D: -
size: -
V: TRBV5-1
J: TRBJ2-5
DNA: TGCGCCACCCGACCTTGGGGAGGCCCCCCGGGTGAGAAGACCCAGTACTTC
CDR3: CATRPWGGPPGEKTQYF

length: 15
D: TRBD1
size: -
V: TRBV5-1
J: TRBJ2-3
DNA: TGCGCCAGCAGCTTGGAGGGACAGGGATCTGATACGCAGTATTTT
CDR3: CASSLEGQGSDTQYF

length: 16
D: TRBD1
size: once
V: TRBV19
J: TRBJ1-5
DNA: TGTGCCAGTACTAGGTGGGCAGGGGGCCCTTATCAGCCCCAGCATTTT
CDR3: CASTRWAGGPYQPQHF

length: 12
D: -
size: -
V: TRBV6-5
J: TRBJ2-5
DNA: TGTGCCAGCAGCTCGCTCTGGGAGACCCAGTACTTC
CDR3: CASSSLWETQYF

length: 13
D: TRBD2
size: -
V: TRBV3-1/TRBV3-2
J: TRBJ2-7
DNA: TGTGCCACAAACAGCGGGAGGGGCTACGAGCAGTACTTC
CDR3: CATNSGRGYEQYF

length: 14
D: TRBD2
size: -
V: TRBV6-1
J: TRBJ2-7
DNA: TGTGCCAGCAGTGAGACTAGCGGAGTCTACGAGCAGTACTTC
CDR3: CASSETSGVYEQYF

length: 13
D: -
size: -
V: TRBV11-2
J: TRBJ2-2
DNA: TGTGCCAGCAGCCCCCAGATCACCGGGGAGCTGTTTTTT
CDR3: CASSPQITGELFF